This TCR beta chain was identified in a study of cytomegalovirus exposure and HLA in healthy donors. The study's findings and limits: In a later analysis, V- and J-gene trimming of beta chains associated with a DCLRE1C missense variant, replicated independently. The authors later found TCR association rates varying by HLA locus, with DRB1 most and HLA-C fewest. An analysis that came later showed most CMV-associated TCR beta chains appearing HLA-restricted.

This PCR relied on a set of 60 Vbeta primers and 13 Jbeta primers. Profiled with immunoSEQ multiplex PCR; TCRdb holds only in-frame clones, not every one. This table has about 120,000 clones, roughly 75% appearing once. Healthy bone marrow donors made up the donors. The CDR3 runs to 13 residues. V was pared by 0 bases and J by 9 bases, with 12 bases between. Germline-derived CDR1 and CDR2 are MNHEY and SMNVEV (reference sequence). This clone came up a few times. What it binds is not known. The genes are TRBV27 and TRBJ2-7; D is unresolved. The sequence was collected from a young man in good health and CMV-seropositive. Material for sequencing was PBMCs. CDR3 amino acids: CASSLSGTVGQYF. The CDR3 DNA follows: TGTGCCAGCAGTTTATCTGGTACAGTAGGGCAGTACTTC.